Each of the 30 T cell receptor beta chains below was sequenced from the same sample in a study of blood T cells in healthy people across ages. Alongside a J-beta primer mix, a sample-barcoded 5' primer served in a second PCR lasting about 7 to 11 cycles. TCRdb reprocessed the 5' RACE reads with MiXCR, giving one entry per CDR3 protein. Of under 2,000,000 distinct CDR3 sequences in the sample, approximately 50% are singletons; the top ten hold 2.1%. The sequencing input was blood. These receptors were taken from a middle-aged woman in good health.

Comment on this clonotype: The germline gene is not matched at one end of the junction; a read error may be the cause. The rearrangement uses TRBV9 and TRBJ2-6; TRBD2 is a possible D gene (5 bases). The V gene's germline CDR1 is SGDLS and CDR2 YYNGEE. The CDR3 loop spans 15 amino acids. The DNA for the CDR3 is TGTGCCAGCAGCCCCGGGGTCTCTGAGGCCAACGTCCTGACTTTC. This encodes CASSPGVSEANVLTF. The whole variable domain, remainder taken from reference TRBV9 and TRBJ2-6, is DSGVTQTPKHLITATGQRVTLRCSPRSGDLSVYWYQQSLDQGLQFLIQYYNGEERAKGNILERFSAQQFPDLHSELNLSSLELGDSALYFCASSPGVSEANVLTFGAGSRLTVL.

The chain combines TRBV10-3 with TRBJ1-2, with D perhaps TRBD1 (6 bases). Germline V gives CDR1 ENHRY, CDR2 SYGVKD. The CDR3 spans 15 residues. Trimming shortened V by 2 bases and J by 4 bases, and 14 bases separated the two germline ends. The CDR3 DNA is TGTGCCATCAGTGAGGGACAGCCCGATCGCTATGGCTACACCTTC. This encodes CAISEGQPDRYGYTF.

This rearrangement joins TRBV5-1 to TRBJ1-2; D not certain. CDR1 is SGHRS and CDR2 is YFSETQ in the germline V gene. The CDR3 has 13 amino acids. Trimming stripped 4 bases from V and 7 bases from J, with 14 bases between. CDR3 DNA: TGCGCCAGCAGCCCAGGCGAAACCTGTGGCTACACCTTC. Translated: CASSPGETCGYTF.

This clonotype was counted only a few times. V is TRBV11-3 and J is TRBJ2-2; 10 nucleotides agree with TRBD1. The CDR3 runs to 16 residues. Germline CDR1 is SGHNT and CDR2 is YENEEA. J was trimmed by 7 bases and V by 5 bases; bases with no gene match: 10. This chain's CDR3 is CASSQTGTGVGGELFF. In DNA, the CDR3 is TGTGCCAGCAGCCAAACTGGGACAGGGGTAGGCGGGGAGCTGTTTTTT. Full variable domain (missing parts from reference TRBV11-3 and TRBJ2-2): EAGVVQSPRYKIIEKKQPVAFWCNPISGHNTLYWYLQNLGQGPELLIRYENEEAVDDSQLPKDRFSAERLKGVDSTLKIQPAELGDSAVYLCASSQTGTGVGGELFFGEGSRLTVL.

Written as DNA, the CDR3 is TGTGCCAGCAGCTTAGTTGGCACGAACACCGGGGAGCTGTTTTTT. Translation gives CASSLVGTNTGELFF. The chain couples TRBV7-2 to TRBJ2-2, with D unresolved. Germline assignment: CDR1 SGHTA and CDR2 FQGNSA. V dropped 1 base and J dropped 0 bases, with 6 bases sitting between them. The CDR3 totals 15 residues.

This chain joins TRBV5-1 and TRBJ2-7; D is uncertain. Trimming cost V 4 bases and J 2 bases, with 13 bases left between them. The CDR3 covers 14 residues. CDR1 and CDR2 (germline): SGHRS, YFSETQ. The CDR3 DNA reads as TGCGCCAGCAGCAGGGCCCCCGCAACCTACGAGCAGTACTTC. Its protein is CASSRAPATYEQYF.

In its sample, this clonotype was seen a few times. This chain uses TRBV28 with TRBJ2-7, with D unclear. Germline V gene lookup returns CDR1 MDHEN and CDR2 SYDVKM. This CDR3 spans 15 amino acids. Between the trimmed V and J ends, which lost 6 bases and 0 bases, there was a span of 15 bases. In DNA, the CDR3 is TGTGCCAGCAGAGCCGGGCGTCAGAGCTCCTACGAGCAGTACTTC. Its translation: CASRAGRQSSYEQYF.

The rearrangement joins TRBV4-1 to TRBJ1-2, with D tentatively TRBD1 (6 bases). The CDR3 is made up of 14 amino acids. Trimming stripped 4 bases from V and 5 bases from J, with 14 bases between. The germline V gene has CDR1 MGHRA and CDR2 YSYEKL. The CDR3 reads CASSPVGGAYGYTF. The CDR3, as DNA: TGCGCCAGCAGCCCAGTCGGGGGGGCTTATGGCTACACCTTC.

The table lists this clonotype with a few counts. This chain joins TRBV6-2 or TRBV6-3 and TRBJ2-4; a weak D match, TRBD2 (6 bases). V was shortened by 0 bases and J by 11 bases, with 14 bases between the two germline ends. This CDR3 has 14 amino acids. The germline V gene encodes CDR1 MNHEY and CDR2 SVGEGT. Here the CDR3 reads CASSYSLRGTVQYF. CDR3 coding DNA: TGTGCCAGCAGTTACTCGCTGCGGGGCACGGTTCAGTACTTC.

The DNA for the CDR3 is TGTGCCAGCAGTGAAAAACTAGCGGGCACAGATACGCAGTATTTT. Protein sequence: CASSEKLAGTDTQYF. The genes are TRBV6-1 and TRBJ2-3; 8 nucleotides match TRBD2. Germline CDR1 MNHNS, CDR2 SASEGT. V shed 2 bases and J 1 base; nucleotides not matched to a gene: 2. The CDR3 spans 15 residues.

This clonotype was detected only a few times. A read error may account for a junction end that differs from germline. The chain employs TRBV5-1 and TRBJ1-2, with D perhaps TRBD1 (6 bases). Germline-derived CDR1 and CDR2 are SGHRS and YFSETQ. The CDR3 covers 13 residues. The CDR3 here is CASSFAGVNGYTF. The CDR3 DNA sequence: TGTGCCAGCAGTTTTGCAGGGGTGAATGGCTACACCTTC. Filled out from reference TRBV5-1 and TRBJ1-2, the complete variable domain reads KAGVTQTPRYLIKTRGQQVTLSCSPISGHRSVSWYQQTPGQGLQFLFEYFSETQRNKGNFPGRFSGRQFSNSRSEMNVSTLELGDSALYLCASSFAGVNGYTFGSGTRLTVV.

This clonotype came up a few times. The V gene is TRBV12-3 or TRBV12-4, the J gene TRBJ2-3; the match to TRBD2 covers 10 bases. The V and J ends lost 8 bases and 5 bases, in that order; junction bases with no gene match: 7. The length of the CDR3 is 14 residues. The DNA for the CDR3 is TGTGCCAGCTACACGGGACTAGCGTTAGATACGCAGTATTTT. It yields the protein CASYTGLALDTQYF.

The sample holds a few counts of this clonotype. The chain has TRBV28 and TRBJ2-1; 7 bases match TRBD1. Losses at the gene ends were 5 bases for V and 9 bases for J; bases not matched to a gene: 16. This CDR3 comprises 16 residues. Per germline, CDR1 MDHEN and CDR2 SYDVKM. CDR3 bases: TGTGCCAGCAGTCCACACAGGGGCCGGGGTATGGGTGAGCAGTTCTTC. Encoded protein: CASSPHRGRGMGEQFF. The full variable domain, rest sourced from reference TRBV28 and TRBJ2-1, is DVKVTQSSRYLVKRTGEKVFLECVQDMDHENMFWYRQDPGLGLRLIYFSYDVKMKEKGDIPEGYSVSREKKERFSLILESASTNQTSMYLCASSPHRGRGMGEQFFGPGTRLTVL.

The V and J genes are TRBV4-1 and TRBJ1-5; 8 positions match TRBD1. Trimming cost V 0 bases and J 4 bases; bases outside gene matches: 2. Germline CDR1 reads MGHRA; CDR2 reads YSYEKL. This CDR3 spans 15 amino acids. The CDR3 sequence: CASSQEDRANQPQHF. The CDR3, as DNA: TGCGCCAGCAGCCAAGAGGACAGGGCTAATCAGCCCCAGCATTTT.

V usage is TRBV28 and J usage is TRBJ2-1; TRBD1 agrees at 12 bases. This CDR3 comprises 17 residues. V lost 5 bases, J lost 5 bases, and 10 bases stayed unmatched. Germline assignment: CDR1 MDHEN and CDR2 SYDVKM. CDR3 amino acids: CASSAGDRGRLHNEQFF. The CDR3 bases are TGTGCCAGCAGTGCAGGGGACAGGGGGCGCTTACACAATGAGCAGTTCTTC.

The J gene is TRBJ1-2, the V gene TRBV10-1; D might be TRBD1 (6 bases). The CDR3 totals 14 residues. The germline CDR1 and CDR2 sequences are WNHNN and SYGVQD (reference sequence). The ends were cut back, 0 bases at V and 6 bases at J, with 11 bases in the middle. The CDR3 here is CASSESGTNNGYTF. CDR3 in DNA: TGCGCCAGCAGTGAGTCTGGGACAAATAATGGCTACACCTTC.

This chain uses TRBV29-1 with TRBJ1-1; 8 nucleotides agree with TRBD1. With V trimmed by 6 bases and J by 3 bases, 12 bases remained unmatched. Germline-derived CDR1 and CDR2 are SQVTM and ANQGSEA. The CDR3 covers 15 residues. The CDR3 sequence: CSVDNFRGLDTEAFF. In DNA, the CDR3 is TGCAGCGTAGATAATTTCAGGGGGCTGGACACTGAAGCTTTCTTT.

The gene calls are TRBV24-1 and TRBJ2-7, with 7 bases lining up with TRBD2. The J call is in doubt because the DNA end fits TRBJ2-5 better. Germline loops: CDR1 KGHDR, CDR2 SFDVKD. This CDR3 spans 14 amino acids. CDR3 coding DNA: TGTGCCACCAGTGATCCCCTAGCGGTGGAGACCCAGTACTTC. It codes for CATSDPLAVETQYF.

The chain couples TRBV6-1 to TRBJ2-1; TRBD1 matches at 9 bases. V was clipped by 6 bases and J by 0 bases; unmatched bases: 15. The CDR3 consists of 19 residues. Germline CDR1 MNHNS, CDR2 SASEGT. CDR3 in DNA: TGTGCCAGCAGGTCCCTGCGACAGGGGGACTTAACCTCCTACAATGAGCAGTTCTTC. It codes for CASRSLRQGDLTSYNEQFF.

This chain joins TRBV15 and TRBJ2-7; D is perhaps TRBD1 (6 bases). Trimming cost V 2 bases and J 6 bases, with 11 bases left between them. The CDR3 sequence is 13 residues long. CDR1 and CDR2 (germline): LNHNV, YYDKDF (reference sequence). CDR3 protein: CATSRNLGAEQYF. The CDR3, as DNA: TGTGCCACCAGCAGAAATCTGGGGGCCGAGCAGTACTTC.

This chain connects TRBV10-3 to TRBJ2-1; weak D call: TRBD2 (6 bases). In germline, CDR1 is ENHRY, CDR2 SYGVKD. The CDR3 length is 15 residues. Trimming removed 5 bases at V and 6 bases at J, with 17 bases between. CDR3 residues: CAISSRGGEVNEQFF. Written as DNA, the CDR3 is TGTGCCATCAGTTCTAGAGGAGGGGAGGTCAATGAGCAGTTCTTC.

The rearrangement links TRBV10-3 to TRBJ1-1, with D unresolved. Germline CDR1 reads ENHRY; CDR2 reads SYGVKD. V was trimmed by 0 bases and J by 1 base, leaving 9 bases between them. The CDR3 spans 15 residues. The CDR3 protein is CAISESPRGNTEAFF. The CDR3 DNA follows: TGTGCCATCAGTGAGTCCCCGCGAGGGAACACTGAAGCTTTCTTT.

This chain uses TRBV7-6 with TRBJ2-1, with D perhaps given as TRBD1 or TRBD2 (6 bases each). The closer fit of TRBJ2-7 to the DNA end suggests the J call may be wrong. The CDR3 totals 14 residues. Germline V CDR1 and CDR2: SGHVS, FNYEAQ. The CDR3 region is CASSPRGAYYEQYF. DNA of the CDR3: TGTGCCAGCAGCCCTAGGGGGGCCTACTACGAGCAGTACTTC.

This clonotype was picked up a small number of times. The chain links TRBV28 to TRBJ2-1, with 10 bases lining up with TRBD1. V shed 6 bases and J 4 bases; nucleotides not matched to a gene: 12. Germline V CDR1 and CDR2: MDHEN, SYDVKM. The CDR3 contains 17 residues. CDR3 in DNA: TGTGCCAGCAGGATGTCCCTTGGGACAGGGGTATACAATGAGCAGTTCTTC. This translates into CASRMSLGTGVYNEQFF.

This clonotype was recorded a few times. This chain uses TRBV2 with TRBJ2-1; the match to TRBD2 covers 9 bases. This CDR3 region has 16 residues. V lost 2 bases to trimming and J lost 8 bases; unmatched junction nucleotides: 10. The germline V gene encodes CDR1 SNHLY and CDR2 FYNNEI. The CDR3 DNA sequence: TGTGCCAGCAGTGAATGGGGCGGGGGGGCCTTGGATGAGCAGTTCTTC. It encodes CASSEWGGGALDEQFF.

This sequence joins TRBV6-5 and TRBJ2-3; D not resolved. Germline V gene sequence: CDR1 MNHEY, CDR2 SVGAGI. The CDR3 runs 15 residues. V gave up 3 bases and J gave up 0 bases, with 10 bases separating them. The CDR3 DNA reads TGTGCCAGCAGTTATTTCAGGTCTAGCACAGATACGCAGTATTTT. Translating gives CASSYFRSSTDTQYF.

V usage is TRBV7-2 and J usage is TRBJ1-3, with 10 bases lining up with TRBD1. J lost 3 bases, V lost 5 bases, and 4 bases had no gene match. This CDR3 spans 15 amino acids. Looked up from germline, CDR1 is SGHTA and CDR2 is FQGNSA. The CDR3: CASSGRDRGGNTIYF. CDR3 sequence (DNA): TGTGCCAGCAGCGGCCGGGACAGGGGTGGAAACACCATATATTTT.

This chain links TRBV7-3 with TRBJ2-3, with 9 bases identical to TRBD1. The germline gives CDR1 SGHTA, CDR2 FQGTGA. This CDR3 has 14 amino acids. Trimming cost V 4 bases and J 10 bases; bases outside gene matches: 9. The CDR3 is CASSSGQGYEAQYF. CDR3 coding DNA: TGTGCCAGCAGCTCGGGACAGGGATACGAAGCGCAGTATTTT.

This chain joins TRBV29-1 and TRBJ2-5, with D perhaps matching TRBD1 (5 bases). Trimming took off 7 bases at V and 4 bases at J, with 10 bases between the two ends. The CDR3 is made up of 11 amino acids. Germline CDR1 and CDR2: SQVTM and ANQGSEA. CDR3: CSGQLGETQYF. The CDR3 DNA reads as TGCAGCGGACAGTTGGGAGAGACCCAGTACTTC.

The J gene is TRBJ1-2, the V gene TRBV27, with D uncertain. V dropped 6 bases and J dropped 5 bases, with 13 bases sitting between them. This CDR3 region has 13 residues. Per the germline V gene, CDR1 is MNHEY and CDR2 is SMNVEV (reference sequence). The CDR3 DNA reads as TGTGCCAGCAGGGGCGGGAGGTCATATGGCTACACCTTC. This translates into CASRGGRSYGYTF.